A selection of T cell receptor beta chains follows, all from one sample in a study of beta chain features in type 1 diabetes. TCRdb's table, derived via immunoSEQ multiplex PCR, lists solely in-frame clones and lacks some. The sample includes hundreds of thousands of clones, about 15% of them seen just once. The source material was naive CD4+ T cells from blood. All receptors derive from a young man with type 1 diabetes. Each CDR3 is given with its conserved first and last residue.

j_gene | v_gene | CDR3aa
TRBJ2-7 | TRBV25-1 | CASSEQYEQYF
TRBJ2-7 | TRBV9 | CASSPRGSSGPYEQYF
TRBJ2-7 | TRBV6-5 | CASSYSAGFNYEQYF
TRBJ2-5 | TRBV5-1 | CASSLGQKETQYF
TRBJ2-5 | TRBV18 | CASSLLRDLQETQYF
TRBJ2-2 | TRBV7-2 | CASSLTRDTTGELFF
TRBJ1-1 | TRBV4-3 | CASSQRGNREDTEAFF
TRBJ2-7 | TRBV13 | CASSLEGPASTYEQYF
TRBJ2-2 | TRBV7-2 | CASSWAASGSSTGELFF
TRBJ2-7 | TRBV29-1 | CSVALMTGKEYF
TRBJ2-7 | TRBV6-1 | CASSVGTGVGEQYF
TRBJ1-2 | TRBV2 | CASSEAGQGGYTF
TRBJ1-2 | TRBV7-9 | CASTDPTGYGGYTF
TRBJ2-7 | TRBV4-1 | CASSQGPSEQYF
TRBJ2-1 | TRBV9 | CASSVAAGEYNEQFF
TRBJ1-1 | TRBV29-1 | CSVELLDRNTEAFF
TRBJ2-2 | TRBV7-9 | CASSLRLAPDTGELFF
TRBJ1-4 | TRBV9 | CASSVGSIRTNEKLFF
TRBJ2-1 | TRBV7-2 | CASSPRTSGPGRKFF
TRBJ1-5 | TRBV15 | CATSTTGEQPQHF
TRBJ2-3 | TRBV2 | CASNRQGSDTQYF
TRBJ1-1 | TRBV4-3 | CASSQRTGETTEAFF
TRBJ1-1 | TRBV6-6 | CASSLGVSAKAFF
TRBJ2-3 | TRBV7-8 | CASSLIRAGRESTDTQYF
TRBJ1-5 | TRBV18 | CASSRYQTNQPQHF
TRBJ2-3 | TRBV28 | CASSSQGLAASTDTQYF
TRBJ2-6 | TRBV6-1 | CASTRGTNVLTF
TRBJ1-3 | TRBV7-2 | CASSARDRALNTIYF
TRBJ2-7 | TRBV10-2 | CASRAGTGSSYEQYF
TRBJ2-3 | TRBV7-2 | CASNFYSDTQYF